This T cell receptor beta chain was documented in a study of blood T cell repertoires in COVID-19. V lost 4 bases and J 4 bases, leaving 14 bases between the germline ends. Per the germline V gene, CDR1 is MNHEY and CDR2 is SVGEGT. The CDR3 is made up of 15 amino acids. Study processing details: Amplification of reference gene primers was used by the study to estimate nucleated cell counts. The data were produced by immunoSEQ multiplex PCR, yet TCRdb's version contains in-frame clones alone and is incomplete. The D gene and trimming were derived from the DNA, and the V and J assignments and clone size from that table. The table includes approximately 44,000 clones, 92% detected once.

The specimen was peripheral blood. The clonotype originates from a human donor in a cohort sampled during active COVID-19. The gene calls are TRBV6-2 or TRBV6-3 and TRBJ1-5; D is unclear. The CDR3 bases are TGTGCCAGCAGTTCCTACTCCCGGGAAAATCAGCCCCAGCATTTT. It yields the protein CASSSYSRENQPQHF.